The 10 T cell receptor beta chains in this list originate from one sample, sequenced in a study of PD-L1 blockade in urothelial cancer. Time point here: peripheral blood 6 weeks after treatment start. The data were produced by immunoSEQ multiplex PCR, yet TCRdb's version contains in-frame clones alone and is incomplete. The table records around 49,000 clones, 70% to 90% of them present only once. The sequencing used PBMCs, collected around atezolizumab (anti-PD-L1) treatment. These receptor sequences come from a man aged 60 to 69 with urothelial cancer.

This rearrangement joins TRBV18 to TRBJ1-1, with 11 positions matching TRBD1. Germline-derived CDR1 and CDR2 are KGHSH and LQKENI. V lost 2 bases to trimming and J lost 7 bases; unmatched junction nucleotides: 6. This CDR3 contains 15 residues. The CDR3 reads CASSPGGQGAIEAFF. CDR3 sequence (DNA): TGTGCCAGCTCACCAGGAGGACAGGGGGCGATTGAAGCTTTCTTT.

CDR3 in DNA: TGCGCCAGCAGCTTGGGCCGGTTCTCGATTAATGAAAAACTGTTTTTT. It codes for CASSLGRFSINEKLFF. The rearrangement links TRBV5-1 to TRBJ1-4; no reliable D call. The CDR3 runs 16 residues. Germline lookup yields CDR1 SGHRS and CDR2 YFSETQ. Between the trimmed V and J ends, which lost 0 bases and 4 bases, there was a span of 13 bases. The entire variable domain, with the rest obtained from reference TRBV5-1 and TRBJ1-4, is as follows: KAGVTQTPRYLIKTRGQQVTLSCSPISGHRSVSWYQQTPGQGLQFLFEYFSETQRNKGNFPGRFSGRQFSNSRSEMNVSTLELGDSALYLCASSLGRFSINEKLFFGSGTQLSVL.

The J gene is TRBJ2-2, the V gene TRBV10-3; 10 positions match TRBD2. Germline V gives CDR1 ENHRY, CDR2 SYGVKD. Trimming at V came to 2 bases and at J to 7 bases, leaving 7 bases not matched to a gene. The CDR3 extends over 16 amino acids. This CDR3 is CAISEGSGRIDGELFF. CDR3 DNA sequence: TGTGCCATCAGTGAGGGTAGCGGGAGGATTGACGGGGAGCTGTTTTTT.

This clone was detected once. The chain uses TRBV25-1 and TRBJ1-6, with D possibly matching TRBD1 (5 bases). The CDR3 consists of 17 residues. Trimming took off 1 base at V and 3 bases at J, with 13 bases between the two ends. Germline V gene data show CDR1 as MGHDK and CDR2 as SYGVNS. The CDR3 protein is CASSESQGFSYNSPLHF. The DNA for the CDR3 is TGTGCCAGCAGTGAATCTCAGGGATTTAGCTATAATTCACCCCTCCACTTT.

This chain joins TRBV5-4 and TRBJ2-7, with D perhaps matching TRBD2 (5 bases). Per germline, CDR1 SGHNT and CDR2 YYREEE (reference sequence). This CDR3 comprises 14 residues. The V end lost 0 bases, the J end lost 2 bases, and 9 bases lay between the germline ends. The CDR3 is CASSLALEAYEQYF. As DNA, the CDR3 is TGTGCCAGCAGCTTGGCACTAGAAGCCTACGAGCAGTACTTC.

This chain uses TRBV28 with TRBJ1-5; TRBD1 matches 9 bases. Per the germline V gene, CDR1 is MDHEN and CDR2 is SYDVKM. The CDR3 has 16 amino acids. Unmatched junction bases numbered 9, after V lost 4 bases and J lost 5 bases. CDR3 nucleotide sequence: TGTGCCAGCAGTTGGTATGGGACAGGGAGTTATCAGCCCCAGCATTTT. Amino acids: CASSWYGTGSYQPQHF.

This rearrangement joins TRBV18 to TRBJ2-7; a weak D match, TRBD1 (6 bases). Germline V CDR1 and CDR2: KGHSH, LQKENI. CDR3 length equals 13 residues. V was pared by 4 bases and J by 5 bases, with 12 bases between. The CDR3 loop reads CASSRNRDDEQYF. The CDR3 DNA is TGTGCCAGCTCACGTAACAGGGACGACGAGCAGTACTTC.

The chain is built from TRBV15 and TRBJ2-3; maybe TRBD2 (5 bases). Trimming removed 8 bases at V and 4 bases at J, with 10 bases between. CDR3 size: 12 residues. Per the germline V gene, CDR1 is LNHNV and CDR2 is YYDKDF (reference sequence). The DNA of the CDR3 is TGTGCCACCCACGGGGTCGCAGATACGCAGTATTTT. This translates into CATHGVADTQYF.

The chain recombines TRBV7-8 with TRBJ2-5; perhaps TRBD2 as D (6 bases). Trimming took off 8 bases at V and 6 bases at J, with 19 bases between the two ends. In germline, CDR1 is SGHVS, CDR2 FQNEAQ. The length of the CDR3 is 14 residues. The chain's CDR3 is CASSHGGPEKTQYF. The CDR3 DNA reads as TGTGCCAGCTCCCACGGGGGTCCCGAGAAGACCCAGTACTTC. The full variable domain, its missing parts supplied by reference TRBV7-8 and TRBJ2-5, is GAGVSQSPRYKVAKRGQDVALRCDPISGHVSLFWYQQALGQGPEFLTYFQNEAQLDKSGLPSDRFFAERPEGSVSTLKIQRTQQEDSAVYLCASSHGGPEKTQYFGPGTRLLVL.

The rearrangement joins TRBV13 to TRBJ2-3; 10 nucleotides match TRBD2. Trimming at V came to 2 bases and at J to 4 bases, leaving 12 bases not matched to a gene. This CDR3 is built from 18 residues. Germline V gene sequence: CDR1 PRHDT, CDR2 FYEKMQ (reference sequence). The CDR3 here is CASSLTAEREGGPDTQYF. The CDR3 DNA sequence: TGTGCCAGCAGCTTAACGGCGGAGCGGGAGGGAGGGCCAGATACGCAGTATTTT.